This is a list of T cell receptor beta chains from one sample in a study of regulatory T cells in long-lasting Graves disease. TCRdb used MiXCR to reprocess the multiplex PCR reads, holding one entry per CDR3 protein. The sample consists of 350,000 to 500,000 distinct CDR3 sequences, around 17% of them appearing once. In addition, the sample was reused for a study of T cells in Graves' hyperthyroidism and ophthalmopathy.

This specimen consisted of peripheral blood mononuclear cells (PBMCs), obtained at new diagnosis, from a patient treated with antithyroid drugs. Source of these receptors: a woman between 18 and 30 years old with Graves disease. The CDR3 runs from the conserved cysteine through the conserved F or W. The D gene is left open where the match is weak. Only part of the rows carry a size: once, few, many, or a class if the clone is expanded.

D,J,size,V,DNA,CDR3
TRBD1,TRBJ1-4,many,TRBV20-1,TGCAGTGCTAGGGACAGGAGAACAACTAATGAAAAACTGTTTTTT,CSARDRRTTNEKLFF
TRBD2,TRBJ2-3,.,TRBV5-1,TGCGCCAGCAGCCCTGGCTCCCTAGCGGGAGTAACAGATACGCAGTATTTT,CASSPGSLAGVTDTQYF
.,TRBJ1-6,few,TRBV20-1,TGCAGTGCTAGAAGCAATAGACGGGGTTTAGTTGATTCACCCCTCCACTTT,CSARSNRRGLVDSPLHF
TRBD1,TRBJ2-2,few,TRBV14,TGTGCCAGCACGACAGGGGCGTTGGGAACCGGGGAGCTGTTTTTT,CASTTGALGTGELFF
.,TRBJ1-5,few,TRBV7-9,TGTGCCAGCAGCCGAGGACAGTTCGATCAGCCCCAGCATTTT,CASSRGQFDQPQHF
.,TRBJ2-1,many,TRBV28,TGTGCCAGCAGTTTTTTCTACAATGAGCAGTTCTTC,CASSFFYNEQFF
.,TRBJ1-1,many,TRBV12-3/TRBV12-4,TGTGCCAGCAGACCCAGGGGCGGTAGTACTGAAGCTTTCTTT,CASRPRGGSTEAFF
.,TRBJ2-7,few,TRBV9,TGTGCCAGCAGCGTAGGGGACGGAGGGATTCTTGGCTACGAGCAGTACTTC,CASSVGDGGILGYEQYF
TRBD2,TRBJ2-1,many,TRBV5-1,TGCGCCAGCAGGTCCCAACTAGCGGGAGTCGACAATGAGCAGTTCTTC,CASRSQLAGVDNEQFF
.,TRBJ1-5,many,TRBV5-1,TGCGCCAGCAGCTTGGAGGGCAGGAGGGCGATTTTTCAGCCCCAGCATTTT,CASSLEGRRAIFQPQHF
.,TRBJ1-5,few,TRBV18,TGTGCCAGCTCATCAGCGGGGGATCAGCCCCAGCATTTT,CASSSAGDQPQHF
.,TRBJ2-7,many,TRBV20-1,TGCAGTGCTTTAAGGACCAATGAGCAGTACTTC,CSALRTNEQYF
.,TRBJ2-2,.,TRBV27,TGTGCCAGCAGACGTCTTGGCCCAGGGATCAACGGGGAGCTGTTTTTT,CASRRLGPGINGELFF
.,TRBJ1-1,many,TRBV7-6,TGTGCCAGCAGCTTAAATCCCCAGGGGCCCATGAACACTGAAGCTTTCTTT,CASSLNPQGPMNTEAFF
.,TRBJ2-7,many,TRBV27,TGTGCCAGCAGAATGAATAGGGGGTACGAGCAGTACTTC,CASRMNRGYEQYF
.,TRBJ1-5,.,TRBV2,TGTGCCAGCAGTGAAAATCGGGTCAATCAGCCCCAGCATTTT,CASSENRVNQPQHF
TRBD2,TRBJ2-4,few,TRBV19,TGTGCCAGTAGTCTCCGAGCGGGAGCAACGTATCAGTACTTC,CASSLRAGATYQYF
TRBD1,TRBJ2-1,many,TRBV4-1,TGCGCCAGCAGCCAAGGAACGACAGGGGGCAATGAGCAGTTCTTC,CASSQGTTGGNEQFF
TRBD1,TRBJ2-1,.,TRBV19,TGTGCCAGTAGTAAACCGGGACAGGGCTTCGAGCAGTTCTTC,CASSKPGQGFEQFF
TRBD2,TRBJ2-5,many,TRBV7-9,TGTGCCAGCAGCTTAGGGTCTAGCGGCCAGGAGGAGACCCAGTACTTC,CASSLGSSGQEETQYF
.,TRBJ2-7,.,TRBV4-2,TGTGCCAGCAGCCAAGAGTGGTCCTCCCCCTACGAGCAGTACTTC,CASSQEWSSPYEQYF
.,TRBJ2-2,few,TRBV10-1,TGCGCCAGCAGTAGAGGGGCGAACACCGGGGAGCTGTTTTTT,CASSRGANTGELFF
.,TRBJ1-5,many,TRBV3-1,TGTGCCAGCAGTCCTACTACCTTTAATCAGCCCCAGCATTTT,CASSPTTFNQPQHF
TRBD1,TRBJ2-1,many,TRBV5-4,TGTGCCAGCAGACAGACAGGGAACCTCTACAATGAGCAGTTCTTC,CASRQTGNLYNEQFF